The rows below give T cell receptor beta chains drawn from one sample of a study of T cell responses to AZD1222 COVID-19 vaccine. Clones were read by immunoSEQ multiplex PCR, and TCRdb kept only the in-frame ones, dropping some. The sample holds about 140,000 clones, 89% seen once. Source: peripheral blood, taken 28 days after the second AZD1222 dose. The receptors originated from an adult who received the AZD1222 COVID-19 vaccine. CDR3s include the opening cysteine and the closing phenylalanine or tryptophan. A D gene is named only where the DNA matches it firmly. The size of a clone is reported for some rows only, either as once, few or many, or as a class for expanded clones.

v_call	clone_size	d_call	j_call	cdr3_aa	cdr3_nt
TRBV6-5	-	TRBD2	TRBJ2-7	CASGPGLVAYEQYF	TGTGCCAGCGGGCCGGGACTAGTGGCCTACGAGCAGTACTTC
TRBV5-1	-	-	TRBJ2-1	CASSLGGRNYPYNEQFF	TGCGCCAGCAGCTTGGGAGGGCGGAATTACCCATACAATGAGCAGTTCTTC
TRBV28	-	-	TRBJ2-7	CAISKAGHLSNSHEQYF	TGTGCCATCTCAAAAGCGGGCCACCTATCAAATAGCCACGAGCAGTACTTC
TRBV19	-	-	TRBJ1-1	CASSPGRERAFF	TGTGCCAGTAGTCCGGGCAGGGAGCGAGCTTTCTTT
TRBV6-2/TRBV6-3	-	-	TRBJ2-5	CASSPLRTYQETQYF	TGTGCCAGCAGTCCCCTTCGGACGTATCAAGAGACCCAGTACTTC
TRBV18	-	-	TRBJ2-7	CASSPPLGGVEQYF	TGTGCCAGCTCACCACCACTCGGAGGAGTCGAGCAGTACTTC
TRBV7-9	-	-	TRBJ2-7	CASSLVAGSYEQYF	TGTGCCAGCAGCTTAGTGGCAGGCTCCTACGAGCAGTACTTC
TRBV15	-	-	TRBJ2-3	CATSRVRLGTDTQYF	TGTGCCACCAGCAGAGTGCGGCTGGGGACAGATACGCAGTATTTT
TRBV6-2/TRBV6-3	-	-	TRBJ2-5	CASSQRDRETQYF	TGTGCCAGCAGCCAGAGGGACCGGGAGACCCAGTACTTC
TRBV9	-	-	TRBJ1-1	CASSVAPNTEAFF	TGTGCCAGCAGCGTAGCCCCGAACACTGAAGCTTTCTTT
TRBV19	-	TRBD2	TRBJ2-1	CASSFLAGGYNEQFF	TGTGCCAGTAGTTTCCTAGCGGGGGGCTACAATGAGCAGTTCTTC
TRBV7-6	-	-	TRBJ2-1	CASSKGLLDEQFF	TGTGCCAGCAGCAAGGGACTTTTAGATGAGCAGTTCTTC
TRBV7-8	once	-	TRBJ1-1	CASSNSLGLIAEAFF	TGTGCCAGCAGCAACAGCCTGGGACTTATAGCTGAAGCTTTCTTT
TRBV29-1	-	TRBD1	TRBJ1-2	CSVRDRGMGGYTF	TGCAGCGTCAGGGACAGGGGTATGGGTGGCTACACCTTC
TRBV29-1	-	TRBD2	TRBJ2-7	CSVGLAEPYEQYF	TGCAGCGTTGGGCTAGCGGAGCCCTACGAGCAGTACTTC
TRBV14	few	-	TRBJ2-1	CASSQEQGTVYKANEQFF	TGTGCCAGCAGCCAAGAGCAAGGGACGGTCTACAAGGCAAATGAGCAGTTCTTC
TRBV7-2	-	TRBD1	TRBJ1-5	CASSLLPGTDTQPQHF	TGTGCCAGCAGCTTACTGCCCGGGACAGACACTCAGCCCCAGCATTTT
TRBV11-1	-	-	TRBJ2-1	CASSPVGEPYNEQFF	TGTGCCAGCAGCCCCGTCGGAGAACCCTACAATGAGCAGTTCTTC
TRBV9	-	-	TRBJ1-1	CASSVGGGPEAFF	TGTGCCAGCAGCGTAGGTGGGGGACCTGAAGCTTTCTTT
TRBV6-2/TRBV6-3	-	TRBD1	TRBJ1-5	CASSYDRANQPQHF	TGTGCCAGCAGTTACGACAGGGCAAATCAGCCCCAGCATTTT
TRBV28	-	TRBD1	TRBJ1-2	CASSLFQTGGSGYTF	TGTGCCAGCAGTTTATTCCAGACAGGGGGTTCTGGCTACACCTTC
TRBV7-8	-	-	TRBJ1-1	CASSLIAGPTEAFF	TGTGCCAGCAGCTTGATTGCCGGGCCCACTGAAGCTTTCTTT
TRBV13	once	TRBD1	TRBJ2-7	CASSFGTGAYEQYF	TGTGCCAGCAGCTTCGGGACAGGGGCCTACGAGCAGTACTTC
TRBV6-5	-	TRBD1	TRBJ1-1	CASRGGQTMNTEAFF	TGTGCCAGCAGAGGGGGACAGACTATGAACACTGAAGCTTTCTTT
TRBV6-5	-	-	TRBJ2-3	CASSYGGPDTQYF	TGTGCCAGCAGTTACGGGGGCCCAGATACGCAGTATTTT
TRBV18	-	-	TRBJ1-1	CASSPSTVGGTEAFF	TGTGCCAGCTCACCATCGACGGTCGGGGGCACTGAAGCTTTCTTT
TRBV19	-	-	TRBJ1-3	CASILGGSGNTIYF	TGTGCCAGTATTCTGGGTGGCTCTGGAAACACCATATATTTT